This T cell receptor (beta chain) was identified during a study of shared clonotypes between healthy human individuals. The protocol was immunoSEQ multiplex PCR, while the TCRdb copy is restricted to in-frame clones and leaves out a portion. The table records approximately 1.9 million clones, just over 90% of them present only once. Naive CD8 cells were CD45RO-negative, positively selected for CCR7, excluding terminally differentiated effector memory CD45RA+ cells. Per germline, CDR1 SGHRS and CDR2 YFSETQ. V was pared by 5 bases and J by 1 base, with 11 bases between. The CDR3 totals 14 residues. The sample comprised naive CD8+ T cells from PBMCs. The sequence was obtained from a man between 18 and 29 years old in good health. Some clones in this sample may be carry-over from other donors' samples. The chain recombines TRBV5-1 with TRBJ2-3; TRBD2 is a possible D gene (6 bases). For the CDR3, the DNA is TGCGCCAGCAGAGATAGCGGACGCACAGATACGCAGTATTTT. Translated, it gives CASRDSGRTDTQYF.